The 4 T cell receptor beta chains below were found in one sample sequenced in a study of chemoradiotherapy in HPV16-positive cancers. Measured with immunoSEQ multiplex PCR; TCRdb has only the in-frame clones, and not every one. Here the sample spans 25,000 to 30,000 clones, roughly 92% being singletons. The specimen was blood, collected from a patient who underwent chemoradiotherapy. The receptors here all came from a human donor with HPV-associated anogenital cancer.

A single count supports this clone. The rearrangement joins TRBV4-3 to TRBJ2-1; no definite D call. V was trimmed by 5 bases and J by 0 bases, leaving 11 bases between them. Germline assignment: CDR1 LGHNA and CDR2 YSLEER. The CDR3 runs 15 residues. CDR3 region: CASSMWFSSYNEQFF. CDR3 DNA: TGCGCCAGCAGCATGTGGTTTAGCTCCTACAATGAGCAGTTCTTC.

This rearrangement joins TRBV19 to TRBJ2-1; D uncertain. The CDR3 spans 14 residues. V was trimmed by 3 bases and J by 5 bases, leaving 11 bases between them. The V gene's germline CDR1 is LNHDA and CDR2 SQIVND (reference sequence). The CDR3 DNA reads as TGTGCCAGTAGTATGTTCCAATACCACAATGAGCAGTTCTTC. It is translated as CASSMFQYHNEQFF. The variable domain in full, completed from reference TRBV19 and TRBJ2-1, reads DGGITQSPKYLFRKEGQNVTLSCEQNLNHDAMYWYRQDPGQGLRLIYYSQIVNDFQKGDIAEGYSVSREKKESFPLTVTSAQKNPTAFYLCASSMFQYHNEQFFGPGTRLTVL.

The table lists this clone with a count of one. This chain links TRBV29-1 with TRBJ1-1; the D gene is possibly TRBD1 (5 bases). V was pared by 4 bases and J by 4 bases, with 10 bases between. Germline V lookup: CDR1 SQVTM, CDR2 ANQGSEA. This CDR3 comprises 12 residues. CDR3 region: CSVGGVVTEAFF. The CDR3 DNA sequence: TGCAGCGTTGGAGGGGTTGTCACTGAAGCTTTCTTT. The variable domain in full, completed from reference TRBV29-1 and TRBJ1-1, reads SAVISQKPSRDICQRGTSLTIQCQVDSQVTMMFWYRQQPGQSLTLIATANQGSEATYESGFVIDKFPISRPNLTFSTLTVSNMSPEDSSIYLCSVGGVVTEAFFGQGTRLTVV.

J is TRBJ2-7 and V is TRBV28; D is ambiguous. V dropped 6 bases and J dropped 0 bases, with 9 bases sitting between them. This CDR3 comprises 13 residues. Germline loops: CDR1 MDHEN, CDR2 SYDVKM. The CDR3 reads CASSLTSSYEQYF. The CDR3 coding sequence is TGTGCCAGCAGCCTGACAAGCTCCTACGAGCAGTACTTC.